The text below deals with one TCR beta chain. What it binds is unknown. The repertoire was sequenced with immunoSEQ multiplex PCR; TCRdb's copy has only in-frame clones and lacks some. The data show approximately 97,000 clones, with roughly 95% seen just once and less than 4% held by the top ten. The data originate from a study of T cells in pancreatic ductal adenocarcinoma. CDR1 is WSHSY, CDR2 SAAADI, per germline. The CDR3 consists of 13 residues. V gave up 0 bases and J gave up 8 bases, with 10 bases separating them. No neoadjuvant therapy was given to the selected pancreatic ductal adenocarcinoma patients before their surgery. Broader study findings: Results skew toward the minority of patients with early-stage disease. Comparisons of tumor and blood clonality may show falsely lower tumor diversity.

The chain joins TRBV10-2 to TRBJ1-1; D is undetermined. The sample comprised PBMCs. The receptor's source is a human donor with pancreatic ductal adenocarcinoma. CDR3 in amino acids: CASSESPSREAFF. The CDR3 bases are TGCGCCAGCAGTGAGTCACCAAGCCGCGAAGCTTTCTTT.